The entry below gives a single T cell receptor (beta chain) sequence along with its context. The target antigen is unknown. V lost 5 bases to trimming and J lost 2 bases; unmatched junction nucleotides: 6. Germline V lookup: CDR1 SGHTA, CDR2 FQGNSA. The CDR3 is 15 amino acids. Assay used: immunoSEQ multiplex PCR; TCRdb lists only in-frame clones, some missing. This sample yields 57,000 or so clones, of which about 94% are seen a single time; under 3% belongs to the top ten. The donors were part of the roughly 110-subject validation cohort, which stood apart from the approximately 670-subject first cohort. This entry is derived from a study of cytomegalovirus exposure and HLA in healthy donors. Study in general: The platform used for the approximately 130 validation repertoires matched that of the 666 first-cohort repertoires, a later analysis reported. Study conclusions and caveats: Investigators reported 164 TCR beta chains as tied to cytomegalovirus. As was reported, the classifier diagnosed cytomegalovirus status with high specificity and sensitivity.

The clonotype was recovered from a man aged 18 to 30 in good health and CMV-seronegative. The chain carries TRBV7-2 and TRBJ2-7, with 10 bases matching TRBD2. The specimen sequenced was PBMCs. This CDR3 reads CASSPGTSVPYEQYF. Here the CDR3 DNA reads TGTGCCAGCAGCCCCGGGACTAGCGTACCCTACGAGCAGTACTTC.